The T cell receptor (beta chain) under discussion was sequenced for a study of cytomegalovirus exposure and HLA in healthy donors. Overall study context: A subsequent analysis reported that the 95 to 150 validation repertoires were produced on the same platform that had also been used for the roughly 670 first-cohort repertoires. Overall study results and limits: Many donors carried some public TCRs, although rarity characterized most TCR sequences. Some TCR beta chains (approximately 180 of them) were listed as cytomegalovirus-associated. A few of the chains that were CMV-associated were confirmed in vitro to be specific for CMV antigens.

Germline CDR1 LNHDA, CDR2 SQIVND (reference sequence). Losses at the gene ends were 7 bases for V and 4 bases for J; bases not matched to a gene: 7. The CDR3 length is 15 residues. On this clone itself: What it recognizes is unknown.

Sequencing used immunoSEQ multiplex PCR; TCRdb keeps in-frame clones, though not all of them. The sample carries approximately 170,000 clones, around four fifths recorded once. Input material: PBMCs. The chain employs TRBV19 and TRBJ2-6; 7 bases fit TRBD1. The origin of this receptor is a man aged 30 to 45 in good health and CMV-seropositive. The CDR3 is CASNRGARGANVLTF. The CDR3, as DNA: TGTGCCAGTAACAGGGGCGCGAGGGGGGCCAACGTCCTGACTTTC. Full variable domain (outside the CDR3, taken from reference TRBV19 and TRBJ2-6): DGGITQSPKYLFRKEGQNVTLSCEQNLNHDAMYWYRQDPGQGLRLIYYSQIVNDFQKGDIAEGYSVSREKKESFPLTVTSAQKNPTAFYLCASNRGARGANVLTFGAGSRLTVL.